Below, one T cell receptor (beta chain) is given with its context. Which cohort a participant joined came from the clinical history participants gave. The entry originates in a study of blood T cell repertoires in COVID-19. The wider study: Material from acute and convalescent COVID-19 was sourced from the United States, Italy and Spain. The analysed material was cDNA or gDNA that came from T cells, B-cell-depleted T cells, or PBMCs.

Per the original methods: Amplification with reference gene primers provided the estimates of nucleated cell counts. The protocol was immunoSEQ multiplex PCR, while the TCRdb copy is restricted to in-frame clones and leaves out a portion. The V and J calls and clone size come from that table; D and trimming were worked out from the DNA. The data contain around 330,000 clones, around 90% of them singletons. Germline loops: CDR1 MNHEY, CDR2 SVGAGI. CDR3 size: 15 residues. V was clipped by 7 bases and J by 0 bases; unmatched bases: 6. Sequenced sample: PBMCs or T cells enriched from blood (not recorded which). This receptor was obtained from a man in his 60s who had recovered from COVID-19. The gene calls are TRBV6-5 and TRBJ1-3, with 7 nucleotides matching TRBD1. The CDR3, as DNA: TGTGCCAGCAAGCTACAGGGGAGCTCTGGAAACACCATATATTTT. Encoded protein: CASKLQGSSGNTIYF.